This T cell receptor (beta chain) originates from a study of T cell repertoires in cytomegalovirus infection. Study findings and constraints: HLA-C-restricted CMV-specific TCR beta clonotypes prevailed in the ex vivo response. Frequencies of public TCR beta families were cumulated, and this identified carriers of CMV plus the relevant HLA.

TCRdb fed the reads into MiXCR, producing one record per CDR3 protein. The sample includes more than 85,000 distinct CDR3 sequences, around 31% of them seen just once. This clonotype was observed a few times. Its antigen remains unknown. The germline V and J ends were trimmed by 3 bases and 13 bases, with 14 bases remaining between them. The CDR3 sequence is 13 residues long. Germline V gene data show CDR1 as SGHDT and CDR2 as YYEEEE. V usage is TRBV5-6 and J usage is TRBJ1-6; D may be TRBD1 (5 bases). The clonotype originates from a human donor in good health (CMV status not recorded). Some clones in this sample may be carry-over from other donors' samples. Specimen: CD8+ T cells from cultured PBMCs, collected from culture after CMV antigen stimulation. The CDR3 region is CASSYGRGVPLHF. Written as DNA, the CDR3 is TGTGCCAGCAGCTACGGACGAGGGGTTCCCCTCCACTTT.